This record concerns one T cell receptor beta chain sequence. A much larger clone is a single base away; this may be a read error. Germline V CDR1 and CDR2: DFQATT, SNEGSKA (reference sequence). The CDR3 is 14 residues long. The sample comes from a study of patients with pleural tuberculosis. MiXCR was run by TCRdb on the reads, yielding one entry per CDR3 protein. The table shows about 30,000 distinct CDR3 sequences, with 15% to 20% occurring only once. The genes are TRBV20-1 and TRBJ1-5; tentative D call: TRBD1 (6 bases). The sequenced material came from peripheral blood. The sequence was obtained from a human donor with pleural tuberculosis. The DNA of the CDR3 is TGCGGTGCCTCCCTAGGGGGTTCCAGTCAGCCCCAGCATTTT. Translation: CGASLGGSSQPQHF.